The rows below give T cell receptor beta chains drawn from one sample of a study of blood T cells in healthy people across ages. TCRdb redid the calling of the 5' RACE reads with MiXCR, one entry per CDR3 protein. The profile shows about 1.7 million distinct CDR3 sequences, about 28% of them singletons. The specimen sequenced was blood. All receptors come from a woman in her 30s in good health. The CDR3 runs from the conserved cysteine through the conserved F or W. The D gene is left open where the match is weak. Clone size is shown for a subset of rows, as once, few, many or a class of expanded clone.

V gene: TRBV20-1; J gene: TRBJ2-3; D gene: TRBD2; clone size: -; CDR3 protein: CSAKGLAGDRDTQYF; CDR3 DNA: TGCAGTGCCAAGGGACTAGCGGGAGATCGAGATACGCAGTATTTT
V gene: TRBV9; J gene: TRBJ2-3; D gene: -; clone size: -; CDR3 protein: CASSPTVGRTDTQYF; CDR3 DNA: TGTGCCAGCAGCCCCACGGTAGGGAGGACAGATACGCAGTATTTT
V gene: TRBV15; J gene: TRBJ2-1; D gene: -; clone size: few; CDR3 protein: CATSRDQEAGEQFF; CDR3 DNA: TGTGCCACCAGCAGAGATCAAGAGGCCGGCGAGCAGTTCTTC
V gene: TRBV28; J gene: TRBJ2-4; D gene: -; clone size: -; CDR3 protein: CASTDQGRTAYNEQYF; CDR3 DNA: TGTGCCAGCACCGACCAAGGACGGACAGCCTACAATGAGCAGTACTTC
V gene: TRBV3-1; J gene: TRBJ2-1; D gene: -; clone size: -; CDR3 protein: CASSRIRTRGRYNEQFF; CDR3 DNA: TGTGCCAGCAGCCGGATTCGAACGAGGGGCCGATACAATGAGCAGTTCTTC
V gene: TRBV5-5; J gene: TRBJ2-4; D gene: TRBD1; clone size: many; CDR3 protein: CASSNRQGRIQYF; CDR3 DNA: TGTGCCAGCAGCAACCGACAGGGACGCATTCAGTACTTC
V gene: TRBV5-1; J gene: TRBJ2-3; D gene: -; clone size: -; CDR3 protein: CASSSGLSRDTQYF; CDR3 DNA: TGCGCCAGCAGCTCGGGACTTAGCCGGGATACGCAGTATTTT
V gene: TRBV2; J gene: TRBJ1-5; D gene: TRBD1; clone size: -; CDR3 protein: CASSDESAGGGQPQHF; CDR3 DNA: TGTGCCAGCAGTGACGAATCGGCAGGGGGCGGACAGCCCCAGCATTTT
V gene: TRBV6-1; J gene: TRBJ1-5; D gene: -; clone size: few; CDR3 protein: CASSEVRQPNQPQHF; CDR3 DNA: TGTGCCAGCAGTGAAGTCAGGCAGCCTAATCAGCCCCAGCATTTT
V gene: TRBV20-1; J gene: TRBJ2-2; D gene: -; clone size: -; CDR3 protein: CSARPVNTGELFF; CDR3 DNA: TGCAGTGCTAGACCCGTGAACACCGGGGAGCTGTTTTTT
V gene: TRBV7-8; J gene: TRBJ2-7; D gene: TRBD1; clone size: many; CDR3 protein: CASSPRDRESSYEQYF; CDR3 DNA: TGTGCCAGCAGCCCCAGGGACAGGGAAAGCTCCTACGAGCAGTACTTC
V gene: TRBV6-2/TRBV6-3; J gene: TRBJ1-5; D gene: -; clone size: -; CDR3 protein: CASTSGGQPQHF; CDR3 DNA: TGTGCCAGCACCTCGGGGGGTCAGCCCCAGCATTTT
V gene: TRBV4-1; J gene: TRBJ2-1; D gene: -; clone size: -; CDR3 protein: CASSQDLPVGWDEQFF; CDR3 DNA: TGCGCCAGCAGCCAAGATCTCCCAGTAGGGTGGGATGAGCAGTTCTTC
V gene: TRBV9; J gene: TRBJ2-1; D gene: -; clone size: -; CDR3 protein: CASSVGGRANNEQFF; CDR3 DNA: TGTGCCAGCAGCGTAGGAGGGCGGGCCAACAATGAGCAGTTCTTC
V gene: TRBV4-2; J gene: TRBJ2-1; D gene: TRBD2; clone size: -; CDR3 protein: CASSRRTSGGGEQFF; CDR3 DNA: TGTGCCAGCAGCCGAAGGACTAGCGGGGGTGGTGAGCAGTTCTTC
V gene: TRBV28; J gene: TRBJ2-7; D gene: TRBD1; clone size: few; CDR3 protein: CASSLKPGTGGGYF; CDR3 DNA: TGTGCCAGCAGTTTAAAGCCCGGGACAGGGGGGGGGTACTTC
V gene: TRBV7-3; J gene: TRBJ2-1; D gene: -; clone size: many; CDR3 protein: CASSSGSRNEQFF; CDR3 DNA: TGTGCCAGCAGCTCGGGTTCTAGGAATGAGCAGTTCTTC
V gene: TRBV7-2; J gene: TRBJ2-1; D gene: TRBD1; clone size: few; CDR3 protein: CASSSVQGSHEQFF; CDR3 DNA: TGTGCCAGCAGCTCCGTACAGGGGAGCCATGAGCAGTTCTTC
V gene: TRBV6-5; J gene: TRBJ2-7; D gene: -; clone size: many; CDR3 protein: CASSYDTVSRQYF; CDR3 DNA: TGTGCCAGCAGTTACGACACGGTCTCGAGGCAGTACTTC
V gene: TRBV12-3/TRBV12-4; J gene: TRBJ1-1; D gene: -; clone size: -; CDR3 protein: CASTSPRGFFMNTEAFF; CDR3 DNA: TGTGCCAGCACCTCCCCCAGAGGGTTTTTTATGAACACTGAAGCTTTCTTT
V gene: TRBV7-9; J gene: TRBJ2-7; D gene: TRBD2; clone size: few; CDR3 protein: CANSPGGAREQYF; CDR3 DNA: TGTGCCAACAGCCCCGGGGGGGCCAGGGAGCAGTACTTC
V gene: TRBV5-5; J gene: TRBJ2-7; D gene: TRBD2; clone size: -; CDR3 protein: CASSLGPAGGPHEQYF; CDR3 DNA: TGTGCCAGCAGCTTGGGGCCGGCGGGAGGGCCCCACGAGCAGTACTTC
V gene: TRBV18; J gene: TRBJ2-1; D gene: TRBD1; clone size: -; CDR3 protein: CASSLAGTELANEQFF; CDR3 DNA: TGTGCCAGCTCACTAGCCGGGACAGAGCTAGCCAATGAGCAGTTCTTC
V gene: TRBV7-9; J gene: TRBJ2-1; D gene: -; clone size: -; CDR3 protein: CASSPTTSARVEQFF; CDR3 DNA: TGTGCCAGCAGCCCCACTACGAGTGCCCGCGTAGAGCAGTTCTTC
V gene: TRBV6-1; J gene: TRBJ1-5; D gene: -; clone size: few; CDR3 protein: CASSENPSNQPQHF; CDR3 DNA: TGTGCCAGCAGTGAGAATCCTAGCAATCAGCCCCAGCATTTT
V gene: TRBV12-3/TRBV12-4; J gene: TRBJ1-4; D gene: -; clone size: -; CDR3 protein: CASSHTGEGREKLFF; CDR3 DNA: TGTGCCAGCAGTCACACAGGAGAGGGGCGCGAAAAACTGTTTTTT
V gene: TRBV28; J gene: TRBJ2-3; D gene: TRBD2; clone size: -; CDR3 protein: CASSPLRTSGYTQYF; CDR3 DNA: TGTGCCAGCAGCCCCCTTAGGACTAGCGGATATACGCAGTATTTT
V gene: TRBV7-9; J gene: TRBJ2-5; D gene: -; clone size: -; CDR3 protein: CASSLVFSAGETQYF; CDR3 DNA: TGTGCCAGCAGCTTAGTCTTCTCAGCAGGAGAGACCCAGTACTTC
V gene: TRBV7-9; J gene: TRBJ2-3; D gene: -; clone size: -; CDR3 protein: CASSRGVAAVTQYF; CDR3 DNA: TGTGCCAGCAGCCGGGGCGTAGCGGCGGTTACGCAGTATTTT
V gene: TRBV28; J gene: TRBJ2-5; D gene: TRBD1; clone size: few; CDR3 protein: CATSSRTGLQTQYF; CDR3 DNA: TGTGCCACCAGTTCTAGGACAGGGTTACAGACCCAGTACTTC
V gene: TRBV12-3/TRBV12-4; J gene: TRBJ2-3; D gene: TRBD2; clone size: -; CDR3 protein: CASSMGTSGRRDTQYF; CDR3 DNA: TGTGCCAGCAGCATGGGGACTAGCGGGAGGAGAGATACGCAGTATTTT
V gene: TRBV3-1; J gene: TRBJ1-2; D gene: TRBD1; clone size: few; CDR3 protein: CASSRDRVGYTF; CDR3 DNA: TGTGCCAGCAGCCGAGACAGGGTTGGCTACACCTTC
V gene: TRBV6-5; J gene: TRBJ2-7; D gene: TRBD2; clone size: many; CDR3 protein: CASQSPSGWYF; CDR3 DNA: TGTGCCAGCCAAAGCCCTAGCGGGTGGTACTTC
V gene: TRBV27; J gene: TRBJ2-7; D gene: -; clone size: -; CDR3 protein: CASSLLLLPPYEQYF; CDR3 DNA: TGTGCCAGCAGTTTACTCCTACTACCGCCCTACGAGCAGTACTTC
V gene: TRBV15; J gene: TRBJ1-5; D gene: -; clone size: once; CDR3 protein: CATSRAGKTLRPQHF; CDR3 DNA: TGTGCCACCAGCAGAGCAGGGAAGACTCTTCGACCCCAGCATTTT
V gene: TRBV10-2; J gene: TRBJ2-3; D gene: -; clone size: few; CDR3 protein: CAAKGRQSTDTQYF; CDR3 DNA: TGCGCCGCAAAAGGGAGACAGTCCACAGATACGCAGTATTTT
V gene: TRBV9; J gene: TRBJ1-4; D gene: -; clone size: -; CDR3 protein: CASSVVQGPNEKLFF; CDR3 DNA: TGTGCCAGCAGCGTAGTTCAGGGTCCCAATGAAAAACTGTTTTTT
V gene: TRBV5-1; J gene: TRBJ1-2; D gene: TRBD1; clone size: many; CDR3 protein: CASSRDRRSGYTF; CDR3 DNA: TGCGCCAGCAGCCGGGACAGGAGGAGCGGCTACACCTTC
V gene: TRBV5-5; J gene: TRBJ2-2; D gene: -; clone size: -; CDR3 protein: CASSLNRIAGELFF; CDR3 DNA: TGTGCCAGCAGCTTGAATAGGATAGCCGGGGAGCTGTTTTTT
V gene: TRBV13; J gene: TRBJ2-1; D gene: TRBD1; clone size: many; CDR3 protein: CASSTGTVLSEQFF; CDR3 DNA: TGTGCCAGCAGCACCGGGACAGTACTGAGTGAGCAGTTCTTC
V gene: TRBV28; J gene: TRBJ2-7; D gene: -; clone size: few; CDR3 protein: CASSNYGGEQYF; CDR3 DNA: TGTGCCAGCAGTAACTACGGGGGCGAGCAGTACTTC
V gene: TRBV12-3/TRBV12-4; J gene: TRBJ1-2; D gene: TRBD1; clone size: -; CDR3 protein: CASSLGQGKGYTF; CDR3 DNA: TGTGCCAGCAGTTTAGGACAGGGGAAGGGCTACACCTTC
V gene: TRBV9; J gene: TRBJ2-7; D gene: -; clone size: few; CDR3 protein: CASSGLGQGTGEQYF; CDR3 DNA: TGTGCCAGCAGCGGATTAGGCCAGGGGACTGGGGAGCAGTACTTC
V gene: TRBV7-9; J gene: TRBJ2-5; D gene: -; clone size: -; CDR3 protein: CASSPRILASGETQYF; CDR3 DNA: TGTGCCAGCAGCCCAAGAATCCTAGCGTCGGGTGAGACCCAGTACTTC
V gene: TRBV12-3/TRBV12-4; J gene: TRBJ1-6; D gene: -; clone size: few; CDR3 protein: CASTLSREALDSPLHF; CDR3 DNA: TGTGCCAGCACCCTTTCTAGGGAGGCTCTGGATTCACCCCTCCACTTT
V gene: TRBV7-2; J gene: TRBJ2-1; D gene: TRBD1; clone size: few; CDR3 protein: CASSLAQLTGSEQFF; CDR3 DNA: TGTGCCAGCAGCTTAGCTCAGCTGACAGGGAGTGAGCAGTTCTTC
V gene: TRBV3-1; J gene: TRBJ1-5; D gene: -; clone size: many; CDR3 protein: CASSQEGSNQPQHF; CDR3 DNA: TGTGCCAGCAGCCAAGAGGGCAGCAATCAGCCCCAGCATTTT
V gene: TRBV12-3/TRBV12-4; J gene: TRBJ2-2; D gene: TRBD1; clone size: -; CDR3 protein: CASSLAQGQGGTGELFF; CDR3 DNA: TGTGCCAGCAGTTTAGCGCAGGGACAGGGGGGGACCGGGGAGCTGTTTTTT
V gene: TRBV27; J gene: TRBJ2-1; D gene: -; clone size: few; CDR3 protein: CASRVAGSNEQFF; CDR3 DNA: TGTGCCAGCAGGGTGGCGGGTTCCAATGAGCAGTTCTTC
V gene: TRBV6-2/TRBV6-3; J gene: TRBJ2-7; D gene: -; clone size: few; CDR3 protein: CASRRKSPLYEQYF; CDR3 DNA: TGTGCCAGCAGGCGAAAATCTCCCCTCTACGAGCAGTACTTC
V gene: TRBV5-1; J gene: TRBJ2-1; D gene: -; clone size: few; CDR3 protein: CASSLKLSSYNEQFF; CDR3 DNA: TGCGCCAGCAGCTTAAAACTCAGCTCCTACAATGAGCAGTTCTTC
V gene: TRBV27; J gene: TRBJ1-4; D gene: -; clone size: -; CDR3 protein: CASSSGRGIGLFF; CDR3 DNA: TGTGCCAGCAGTTCGGGCAGGGGAATTGGACTGTTTTTT
V gene: TRBV5-1; J gene: TRBJ2-1; D gene: TRBD2; clone size: -; CDR3 protein: CASKRSASGTSYNEQFF; CDR3 DNA: TGCGCCAGCAAGCGTTCGGCAAGCGGGACCTCCTACAATGAGCAGTTCTTC